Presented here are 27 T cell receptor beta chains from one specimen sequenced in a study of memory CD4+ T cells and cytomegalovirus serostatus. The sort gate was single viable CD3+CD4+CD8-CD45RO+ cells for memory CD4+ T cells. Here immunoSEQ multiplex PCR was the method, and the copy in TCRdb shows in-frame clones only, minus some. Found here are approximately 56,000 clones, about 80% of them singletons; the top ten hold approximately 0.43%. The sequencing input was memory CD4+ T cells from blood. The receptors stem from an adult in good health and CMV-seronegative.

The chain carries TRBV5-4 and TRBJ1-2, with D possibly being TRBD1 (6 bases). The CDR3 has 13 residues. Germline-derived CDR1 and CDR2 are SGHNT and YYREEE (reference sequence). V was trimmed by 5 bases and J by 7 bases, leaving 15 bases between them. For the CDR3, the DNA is TGTGCCAGCAGAAGGAAGGGGGATGGTGGCTACACCTTC. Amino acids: CASRRKGDGGYTF.

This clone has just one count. The CDR3 sequence: CASSPFAGTGASNTEAFF. The CDR3 nucleotides are TGTGCCAGCTCACCTTTTGCCGGGACAGGGGCCTCGAACACTGAAGCTTTCTTT. The chain couples TRBV18 to TRBJ1-1, with 10 bases fitting TRBD1. This CDR3 is 18 amino acids long. V lost 3 bases, J lost 1 base, and 11 bases stayed unmatched. Germline V CDR1 and CDR2: KGHSH, LQKENI.

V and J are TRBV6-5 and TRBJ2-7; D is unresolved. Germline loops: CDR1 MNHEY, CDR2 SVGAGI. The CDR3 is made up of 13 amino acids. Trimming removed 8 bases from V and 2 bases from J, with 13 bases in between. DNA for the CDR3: TGTGCCAGCGGGGTCTCTAGGCCCTACGAGCAGTACTTC. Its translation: CASGVSRPYEQYF.

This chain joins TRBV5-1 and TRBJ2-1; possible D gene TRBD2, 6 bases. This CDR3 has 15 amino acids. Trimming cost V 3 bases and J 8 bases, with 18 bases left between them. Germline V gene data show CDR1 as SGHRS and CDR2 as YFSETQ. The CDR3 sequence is CASSSWTLAIDEQFF. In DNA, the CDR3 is TGCGCCAGCAGCTCCTGGACCCTAGCGATCGATGAGCAGTTCTTC.

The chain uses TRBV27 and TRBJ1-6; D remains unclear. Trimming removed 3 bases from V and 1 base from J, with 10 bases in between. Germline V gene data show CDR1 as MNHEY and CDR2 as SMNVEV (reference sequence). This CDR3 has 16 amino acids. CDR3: CASSFEGISYNSPLHF. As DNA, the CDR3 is TGTGCCAGCAGTTTTGAGGGAATATCCTATAATTCACCCCTCCACTTT.

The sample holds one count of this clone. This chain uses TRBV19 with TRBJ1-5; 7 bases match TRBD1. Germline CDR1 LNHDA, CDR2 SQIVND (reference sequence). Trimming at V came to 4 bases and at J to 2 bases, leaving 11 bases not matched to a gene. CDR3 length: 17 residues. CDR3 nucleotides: TGTGCCAGTAGTACCGGGGACAGCTCCTGGGGCAATCAGCCCCAGCATTTT. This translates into CASSTGDSSWGNQPQHF.

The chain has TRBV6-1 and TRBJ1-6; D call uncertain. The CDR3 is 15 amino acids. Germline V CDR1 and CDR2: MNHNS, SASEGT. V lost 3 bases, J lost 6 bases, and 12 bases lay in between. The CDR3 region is CASSDLGMLNSPLHF. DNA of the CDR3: TGTGCCAGCAGTGACCTGGGGATGCTTAATTCACCCCTCCACTTT.

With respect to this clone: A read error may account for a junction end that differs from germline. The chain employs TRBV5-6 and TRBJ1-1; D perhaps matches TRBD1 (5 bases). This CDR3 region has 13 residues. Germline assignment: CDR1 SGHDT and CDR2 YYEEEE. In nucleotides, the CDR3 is TGTGCCAGCATCCGCGGGGGGAACGCTGAAGCTTTCTTT. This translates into CASIRGGNAEAFF.

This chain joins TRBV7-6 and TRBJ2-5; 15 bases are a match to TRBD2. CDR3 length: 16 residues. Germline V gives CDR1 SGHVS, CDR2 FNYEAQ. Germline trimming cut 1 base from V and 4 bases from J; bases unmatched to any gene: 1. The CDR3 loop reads CASSLGTSGGAETQYF. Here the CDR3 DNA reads TGTGCCAGCAGCTTAGGGACTAGCGGGGGGGCAGAGACCCAGTACTTC.

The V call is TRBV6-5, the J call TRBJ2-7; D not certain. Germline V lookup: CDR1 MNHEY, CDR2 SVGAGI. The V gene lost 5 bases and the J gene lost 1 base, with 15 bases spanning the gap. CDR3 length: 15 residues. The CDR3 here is CASSPSGLGSYEQYF. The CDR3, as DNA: TGTGCCAGCAGTCCCTCCGGGCTCGGGTCCTACGAGCAGTACTTC.

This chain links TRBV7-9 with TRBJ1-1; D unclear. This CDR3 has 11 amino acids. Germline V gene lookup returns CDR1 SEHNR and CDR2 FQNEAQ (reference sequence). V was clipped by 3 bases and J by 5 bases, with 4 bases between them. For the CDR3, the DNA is TGTGCCAGCAGCTTGGAGACTGAAGCTTTCTTT. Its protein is CASSLETEAFF.

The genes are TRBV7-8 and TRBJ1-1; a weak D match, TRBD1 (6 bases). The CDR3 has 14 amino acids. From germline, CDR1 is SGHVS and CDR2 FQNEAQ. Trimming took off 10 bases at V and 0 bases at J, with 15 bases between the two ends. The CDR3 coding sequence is TGTGCCACCCTGGGGGACAACATGAACACTGAAGCTTTCTTT. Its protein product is CATLGDNMNTEAFF.

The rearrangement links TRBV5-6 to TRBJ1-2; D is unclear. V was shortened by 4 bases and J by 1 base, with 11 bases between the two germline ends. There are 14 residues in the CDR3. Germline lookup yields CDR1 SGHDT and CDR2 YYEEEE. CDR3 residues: CASSPVQLNYGYTF. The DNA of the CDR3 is TGTGCCAGCAGCCCGGTGCAGCTTAACTATGGCTACACCTTC.

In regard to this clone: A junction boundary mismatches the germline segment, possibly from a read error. CDR3 residues: CASSQEEGAGYGYIF. CDR3 nucleotides: TGCGCCAGCAGCCAAGAGGAGGGGGCCGGCTATGGCTACATCTTC. The V gene is TRBV4-1, the J gene TRBJ1-2, with TRBD1 matching over 7 bases. This CDR3 has 15 residues. From germline, CDR1 is MGHRA and CDR2 YSYEKL.

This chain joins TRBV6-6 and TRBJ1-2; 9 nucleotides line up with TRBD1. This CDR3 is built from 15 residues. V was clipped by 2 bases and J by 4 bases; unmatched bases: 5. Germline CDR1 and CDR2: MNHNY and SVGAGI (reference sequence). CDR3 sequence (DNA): TGTGCCAGCAGTTACCACGACAGGGGGGGCTATGGCTACACCTTC. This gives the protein CASSYHDRGGYGYTF.

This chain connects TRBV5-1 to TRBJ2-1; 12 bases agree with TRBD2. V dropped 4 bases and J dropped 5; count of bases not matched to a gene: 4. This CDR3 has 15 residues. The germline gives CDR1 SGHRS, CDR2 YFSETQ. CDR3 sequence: CASSHGLAGNNEQFF. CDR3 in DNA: TGCGCCAGCAGCCACGGACTAGCGGGGAACAATGAGCAGTTCTTC.

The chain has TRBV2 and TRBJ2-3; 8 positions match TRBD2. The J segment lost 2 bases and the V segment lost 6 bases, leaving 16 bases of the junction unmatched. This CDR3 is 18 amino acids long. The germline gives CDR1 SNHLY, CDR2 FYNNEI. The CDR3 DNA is TGTGCCAGCAGCGAAAGCCCGCGCCCTAGCGGGCTCACAGATACGCAGTATTTT. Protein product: CASSESPRPSGLTDTQYF.

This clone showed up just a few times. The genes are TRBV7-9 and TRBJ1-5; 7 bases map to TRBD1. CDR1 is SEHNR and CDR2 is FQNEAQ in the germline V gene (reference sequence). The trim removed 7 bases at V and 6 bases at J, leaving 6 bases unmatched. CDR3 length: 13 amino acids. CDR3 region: CASNDREGQPQHF. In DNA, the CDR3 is TGTGCCAGCAACGACAGGGAAGGTCAGCCCCAGCATTTT.

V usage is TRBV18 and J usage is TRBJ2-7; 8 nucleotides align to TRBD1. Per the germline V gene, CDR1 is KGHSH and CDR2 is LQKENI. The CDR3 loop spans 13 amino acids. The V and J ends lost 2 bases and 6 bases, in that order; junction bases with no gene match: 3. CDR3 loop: CASSPDRGREQYF. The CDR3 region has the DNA TGTGCCAGCTCACCAGACAGGGGCCGCGAGCAGTACTTC.

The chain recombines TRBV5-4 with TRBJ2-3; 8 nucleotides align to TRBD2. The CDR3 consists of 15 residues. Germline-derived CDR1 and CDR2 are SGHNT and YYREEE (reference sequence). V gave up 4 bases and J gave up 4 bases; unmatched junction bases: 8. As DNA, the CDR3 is TGTGCCAGCAGCCTTCGGGGGGGCTGGGCAGATACGCAGTATTTT. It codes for CASSLRGGWADTQYF.

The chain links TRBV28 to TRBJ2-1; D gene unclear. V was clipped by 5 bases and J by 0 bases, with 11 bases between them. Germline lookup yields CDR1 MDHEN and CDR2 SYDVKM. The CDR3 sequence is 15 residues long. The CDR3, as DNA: TGTGCCAGCAGTGCACACAGAAACTCCTACAATGAGCAGTTCTTC. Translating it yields CASSAHRNSYNEQFF.

CDR3 coding DNA: TGTGCCAGCAGTTTAGCCCGGGGACAGTCCTGGGGAGTTTATAATTCACCCCTCCACTTT. This gives the protein CASSLARGQSWGVYNSPLHF. The chain is built from TRBV27 and TRBJ1-6; the match to TRBD1 covers 7 bases. The germline CDR1 and CDR2 sequences are MNHEY and SMNVEV (reference sequence). The J segment lost 4 bases and the V segment lost 2 bases, leaving 17 bases of the junction unmatched. The CDR3 totals 20 residues.

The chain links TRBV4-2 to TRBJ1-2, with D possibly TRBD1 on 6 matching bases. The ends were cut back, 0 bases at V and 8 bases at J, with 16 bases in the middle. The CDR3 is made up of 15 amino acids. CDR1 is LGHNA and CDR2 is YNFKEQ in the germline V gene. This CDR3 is CASSQERHGTRGYTF. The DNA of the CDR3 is TGTGCCAGCAGCCAAGAAAGGCACGGGACACGAGGCTACACCTTC.

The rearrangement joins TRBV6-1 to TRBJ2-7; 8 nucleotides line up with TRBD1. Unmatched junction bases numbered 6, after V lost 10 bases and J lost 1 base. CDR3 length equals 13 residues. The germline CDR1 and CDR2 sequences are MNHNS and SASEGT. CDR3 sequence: CATHRTGSYEQYF. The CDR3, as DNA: TGTGCCACACATAGGACAGGGTCCTACGAGCAGTACTTC.

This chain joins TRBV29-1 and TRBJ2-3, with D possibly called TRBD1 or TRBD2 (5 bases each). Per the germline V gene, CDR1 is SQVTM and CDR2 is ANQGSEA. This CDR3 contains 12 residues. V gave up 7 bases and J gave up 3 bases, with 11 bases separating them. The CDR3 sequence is CSAGPGTDTQYF. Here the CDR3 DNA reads TGCAGCGCGGGACCAGGGACAGATACGCAGTATTTT.

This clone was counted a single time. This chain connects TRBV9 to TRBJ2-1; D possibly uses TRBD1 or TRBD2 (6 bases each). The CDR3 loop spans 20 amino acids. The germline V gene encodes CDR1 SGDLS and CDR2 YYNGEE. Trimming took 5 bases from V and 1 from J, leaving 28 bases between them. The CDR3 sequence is CASSAPRGIGYGGSYNEQFF. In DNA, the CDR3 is TGTGCCAGCAGTGCTCCCAGGGGTATTGGCTACGGGGGTTCCTACAATGAGCAGTTCTTC. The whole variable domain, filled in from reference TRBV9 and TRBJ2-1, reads DSGVTQTPKHLITATGQRVTLRCSPRSGDLSVYWYQQSLDQGLQFLIQYYNGEERAKGNILERFSAQQFPDLHSELNLSSLELGDSALYFCASSAPRGIGYGGSYNEQFFGPGTRLTVL.

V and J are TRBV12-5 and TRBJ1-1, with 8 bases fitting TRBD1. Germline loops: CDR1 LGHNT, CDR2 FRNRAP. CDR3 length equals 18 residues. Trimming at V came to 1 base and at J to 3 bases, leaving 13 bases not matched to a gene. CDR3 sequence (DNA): TGTGCTAGTGGTTTGGACCCCAGGGGGCCGGGTTTCGACACTGAAGCTTTCTTT. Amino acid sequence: CASGLDPRGPGFDTEAFF.